A selection of T cell receptor beta chains follows, all from one sample in a study of CXCR3-negative and CXCR3-positive naive CD8 T cells. Following a re-call of the 5' RACE reads, TCRdb has one entry per CDR3 protein and lacks DNA. The sample includes about 120,000 distinct CDR3 sequences. What was sequenced was naive CXCR3- CD8+ T cells from blood. The receptors here all came from a human donor in good health. Some clones in this sample may be carry-over from other donors' samples. CDR3s include the opening cysteine and the closing phenylalanine or tryptophan. Fields, in order: CDR3 length, V gene, J gene, CDR3 protein.

>13|TRBV28|TRBJ2-7
CASSSRTSNEQYF
>16|TRBV4-1|TRBJ2-2
CASSQEERGATGELFF
>13|TRBV12-3/TRBV12-4|TRBJ2-7
CASSFLVGVEQYF
>16|TRBV5-1|TRBJ2-3
CASSLAGASSTDTQYF
>11|TRBV29-1|TRBJ2-7
CSAGGGGEQYF
>13|TRBV4-2|TRBJ2-7
CASSQNRENEQYF
>16|TRBV7-8|TRBJ2-7
CASSLEGTAPSYEQYF
>15|TRBV4-3|TRBJ2-2
CASSQVIGNTGELFF
>14|TRBV6-5|TRBJ1-1
CASSYRDMNTEAFF
>15|TRBV5-1|TRBJ2-7
CASSLRLAGGFEQYF
>17|TRBV5-1|TRBJ2-2
CASSWPGTGVSTGELFF
>15|TRBV29-1|TRBJ1-2
CSVEDRGRGAYGYTF
>14|TRBV28|TRBJ2-7
CASSTLREGPEQYF
>13|TRBV20-1|TRBJ2-1
CSASGTNYNEQFF
>15|TRBV20-1|TRBJ2-1
CSARETSGLYNEQFF
>11|TRBV7-6|TRBJ2-3
CASSHGDTQYF
>16|TRBV7-6|TRBJ2-5
CASSSRTSGGQATQYF
>15|TRBV7-8|TRBJ2-3
CASSYTGGSTDTQYF
>18|TRBV9|TRBJ2-1
CASSETTGTSGSYNEQFF
>16|TRBV4-3|TRBJ1-6
CASSQDRGRGGSPLHF
>18|TRBV3-1|TRBJ2-1
CASSHAPFAAVKNNEQSF
>15|TRBV7-2|TRBJ2-7
CASSLKRAGGPEQYF
>14|TRBV20-1|TRBJ2-5
CSAGGGSGEETQYF
>13|TRBV7-3|TRBJ2-7
CASSPRAGYEQYF
>13|TRBV27|TRBJ2-5
CASSLIAGETQYF
>13|TRBV5-6|TRBJ1-1
CASSLGQVTEAFF
>14|TRBV5-1|TRBJ2-2
CASRPTSDTGELFF
>15|TRBV18|TRBJ2-6
CASSPQGPGANVLTF
>14|TRBV7-7|TRBJ2-5
CASSPSLGPETQYF
>17|TRBV29-1|TRBJ2-7
CSVDSPGTGASSYEQYF
>18|TRBV5-1|TRBJ1-1
CASSLAGLVGTENTEAFF
>15|TRBV28|TRBJ2-5
CASSFRREVQETQYF
>15|TRBV7-9|TRBJ2-7
CASNLVSGAASEQYF
>16|TRBV28|TRBJ2-5
CASSPSTSGPQETQYF
>14|TRBV12-3/TRBV12-4|TRBJ2-1
CASNLLEGYNEQFF
>15|TRBV18|TRBJ2-3
CASSPTTGEGDTQYF
>15|TRBV6-2/TRBV6-3|TRBJ2-3
CASSYEEHITDTQYF
>14|TRBV12-3/TRBV12-4|TRBJ1-1
CASSRTSVNTEAFF
>13|TRBV28|TRBJ2-5
CASSSQHEETQYF
>13|TRBV20-1|TRBJ2-2
CSARGSGTGELFF
>12|TRBV5-1|TRBJ2-7
CASSYGTYEQYF
>16|TRBV5-1|TRBJ2-5
CASSLWDRASQETQYF
>15|TRBV5-1|TRBJ2-7
CASSLDSGEPYEQYF
>15|TRBV7-3|TRBJ2-2
CASSLVPGDTGELFF
>13|TRBV28|TRBJ2-5
CASSRGAQETQYF
>14|TRBV5-1|TRBJ2-2
CASSSGTVTGELFF
>14|TRBV15|TRBJ1-2
CATSSTGAVNGYTF
>15|TRBV29-1|TRBJ2-3
CSVPVLREGTDTQYF
>16|TRBV4-1|TRBJ2-3
CASSQDTEGSTDTQYF